This entry lists 8 T cell receptor beta chains sequenced from one sample in a study of T cells in Graves' hyperthyroidism and ophthalmopathy. RNA transcripts were the template for amplifying TCR beta CDR3 regions. First-round RT-PCR targeting the TCR CDR3 was performed with the HTBI primer set. TCRdb used MiXCR to reprocess the multiplex PCR reads, holding one entry per CDR3 protein. The profile shows 480,000 or so distinct CDR3 sequences, over 35% of them singletons. The sample was peripheral blood or thyroid tissue (not recorded which). These receptors were collected from an adult woman with Graves' disease, either hyperthyroidism or ophthalmopathy (not recorded which).

The rearrangement joins TRBV6-2 or TRBV6-3 to TRBJ2-7, with 9 positions matching TRBD1. This CDR3 is built from 14 residues. The J segment lost 5 bases and the V segment lost 6 bases, leaving 8 bases of the junction unmatched. Germline V gene sequence: CDR1 MNHEY, CDR2 SVGEGT. For the CDR3, the DNA is TGTGCCAGCAGGCAACCGGGACAGGGAGACGAGCAGTACTTC. Its translation: CASRQPGQGDEQYF.

This chain links TRBV7-2 with TRBJ2-7; no clear D. This CDR3 is built from 13 residues. Trimming pared 3 bases from V and 2 bases from J, leaving 8 bases between. Germline-derived CDR1 and CDR2 are SGHTA and FQGNSA. The CDR3 nucleotides are TGTGCCAGCAGCTTCAGGTCCCCCTACGAGCAGTACTTC. Residues: CASSFRSPYEQYF.

This clonotype was recorded many times. V usage is TRBV7-6 and J usage is TRBJ2-7; no firm D call. CDR3 length equals 16 residues. V shed 4 bases and J shed 1 base, with 17 bases lying between them. Looked up from germline, CDR1 is SGHVS and CDR2 is FNYEAQ. Written as DNA, the CDR3 is TGTGCCAGCAGCTCAAGTCTGGGATTTGATTCCTACGAGCAGTACTTC. Translation gives CASSSSLGFDSYEQYF.

Note on this clonotype: Compared with germline, one end of the junction differs, possibly owing to a read error. This chain links TRBV24-1 with TRBJ1-2; maybe TRBD1 (6 bases). Germline-derived CDR1 and CDR2 are KGHDR and SFDVKD. The CDR3 is 16 residues long. CDR3 amino acids: CASSFLPRGAPDGYTF. The DNA of the CDR3 is TGTGCCAGCAGTTTCCTTCCCAGGGGAGCCCCGGATGGCTACACCTTC.

This clonotype was picked up many times. The chain uses TRBV14 and TRBJ1-3; D is uncertain. This CDR3 is built from 15 residues. Trimming shortened V by 0 bases and J by 0 bases, and 6 bases separated the two germline ends. Germline V lookup: CDR1 SGHDN, CDR2 FVKESK. The CDR3: CASSQEVYSGNTIYF. DNA of the CDR3: TGTGCCAGCAGCCAAGAGGTTTACTCTGGAAACACCATATATTTT.

This clonotype was detected many times. J is TRBJ1-5 and V is TRBV10-3; D is unresolved. The V gene lost 0 bases and the J gene lost 1 base, with 7 bases spanning the gap. Germline V gene lookup returns CDR1 ENHRY and CDR2 SYGVKD. CDR3 length: 15 amino acids. The CDR3 loop is CAISESRQSNQPQHF. Here the CDR3 DNA reads TGTGCCATCAGTGAGTCGAGGCAGAGCAATCAGCCCCAGCATTTT.

V usage is TRBV10-2 and J usage is TRBJ1-6; D possibly corresponds to TRBD1 (6 bases). Germline-derived CDR1 and CDR2 are WSHSY and SAAADI. This CDR3 is built from 15 residues. Trimming took off 2 bases at V and 6 bases at J, with 11 bases between the two ends. CDR3 in amino acids: CASSETGFLNSPLHF. The CDR3, as DNA: TGCGCCAGCAGTGAGACAGGGTTTCTTAATTCACCCCTCCACTTT.

This chain links TRBV20-1 with TRBJ2-5, with TRBD2 matching 12 bases. With V trimmed by 0 bases and J by 4 bases, 9 bases remained unmatched. The germline gives CDR1 DFQATT, CDR2 SNEGSKA (reference sequence). This CDR3 has 17 residues. The CDR3 reads CSARDRGVLAGGETQYF. In DNA, the CDR3 is TGCAGTGCTAGAGATCGGGGGGTACTAGCGGGAGGAGAGACCCAGTACTTC.